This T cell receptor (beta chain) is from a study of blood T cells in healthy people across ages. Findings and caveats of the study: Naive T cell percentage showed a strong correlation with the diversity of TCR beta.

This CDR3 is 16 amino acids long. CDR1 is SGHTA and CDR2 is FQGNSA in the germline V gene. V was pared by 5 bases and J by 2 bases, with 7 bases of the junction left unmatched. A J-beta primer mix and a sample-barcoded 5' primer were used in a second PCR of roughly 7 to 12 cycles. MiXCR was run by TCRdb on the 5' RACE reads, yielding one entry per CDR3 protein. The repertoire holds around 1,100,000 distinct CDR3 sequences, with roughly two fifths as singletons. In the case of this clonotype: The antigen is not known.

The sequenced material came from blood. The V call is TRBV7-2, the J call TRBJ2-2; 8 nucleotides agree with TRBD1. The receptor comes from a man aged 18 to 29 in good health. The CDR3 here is CASSPRTGTNTGELFF. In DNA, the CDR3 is TGTGCCAGCAGCCCTAGGACAGGGACAAACACCGGGGAGCTGTTTTTT. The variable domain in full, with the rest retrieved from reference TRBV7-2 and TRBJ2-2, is GAGVSQSPSNKVTEKGKDVELRCDPISGHTALYWYRQSLGQGLEFLIYFQGNSAPDKSGLPSDRFSAERTGGSVSTLTIQRTQQEDSAVYLCASSPRTGTNTGELFFGEGSRLTVL.